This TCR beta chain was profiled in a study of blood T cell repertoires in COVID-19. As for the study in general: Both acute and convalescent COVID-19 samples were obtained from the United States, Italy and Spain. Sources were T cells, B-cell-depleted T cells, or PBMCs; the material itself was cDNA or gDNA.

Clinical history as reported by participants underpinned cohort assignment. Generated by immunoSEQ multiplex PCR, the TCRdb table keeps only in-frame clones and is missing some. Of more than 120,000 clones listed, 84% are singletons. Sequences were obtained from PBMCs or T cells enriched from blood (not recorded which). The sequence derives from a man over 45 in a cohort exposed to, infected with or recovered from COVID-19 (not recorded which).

The CDR3 coding sequence is TGTGCCAGCAGCCAAGGTAAGTGGGGCGGATGTAGATCAGGGGCCAACGTCCTGACTTTC. Protein: CASSQGKWGGCRSGANVLTF. The chain recombines TRBV14 with TRBJ2-6; possible D gene TRBD1, 5 bases. Germline CDR1 is SGHDN and CDR2 is FVKESK. The length of the CDR3 is 20 residues. V dropped 1 base and J dropped 4 bases, with 23 bases sitting between them.